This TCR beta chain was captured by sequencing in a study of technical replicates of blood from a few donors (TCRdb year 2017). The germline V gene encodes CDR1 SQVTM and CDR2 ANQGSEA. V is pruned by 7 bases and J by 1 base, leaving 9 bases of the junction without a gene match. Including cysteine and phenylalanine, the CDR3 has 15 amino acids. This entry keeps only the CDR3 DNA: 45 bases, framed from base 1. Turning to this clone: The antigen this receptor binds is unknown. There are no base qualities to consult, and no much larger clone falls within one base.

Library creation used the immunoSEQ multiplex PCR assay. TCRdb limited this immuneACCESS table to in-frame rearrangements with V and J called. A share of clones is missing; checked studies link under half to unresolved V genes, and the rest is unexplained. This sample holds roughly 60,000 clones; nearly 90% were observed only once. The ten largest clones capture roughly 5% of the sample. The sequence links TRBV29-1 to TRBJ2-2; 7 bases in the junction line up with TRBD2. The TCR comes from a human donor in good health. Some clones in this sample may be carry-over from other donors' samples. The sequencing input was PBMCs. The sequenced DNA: TGCAGCGCCCGGCGGGCGGGGGAGAACACCGGGGAGCTGTTTTTT. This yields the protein CSARRAGENTGELFF.